The rows below give T cell receptor beta chains drawn from one sample of a study of blood T cells in healthy people across ages. One entry per CDR3 protein, called by TCRdb with MiXCR from the 5' RACE reads. This table holds about 590,000 distinct CDR3 sequences, approximately 30% found once. The specimen sequenced was blood. All receptors derive from a woman of 80 years or more in good health. CDR3s include the opening cysteine and the closing phenylalanine or tryptophan. A D gene is named only where the DNA matches it firmly. The size of a clone is reported for some rows only, either as once, few or many, or as a class for expanded clones.

V,D,J,size,DNA,CDR3
TRBV5-6,TRBD2,TRBJ2-5,many,TGTGCCAGCGTAGACCTGGCGGGGGGAGAGACCCAGTACTTC,CASVDLAGGETQYF
TRBV20-1,TRBD1,TRBJ1-4,.,TGCAGTGCTAGCCCCGGGACAGGGGATGAAAAACTGTTTTTT,CSASPGTGDEKLFF
TRBV5-1,.,TRBJ2-2,.,TGCGCCAGCAGCTTGGTTCGTGGGGGGGCCACCGGGGAGCTGTTTTTT,CASSLVRGGATGELFF
TRBV20-1,.,TRBJ1-6,many,TGCAGTGCTAAATTCAGGGCCCCTAATTCACCCCTCCACTTT,CSAKFRAPNSPLHF
TRBV19,.,TRBJ2-7,few,TGTGCCTGTAGTATAGAAGGAGGCTACGAGCAGTACTTC,CACSIEGGYEQYF
TRBV6-1,TRBD2,TRBJ2-3,few,TGTGCCAGCCGATCCTCAAGCGGGGCGAGCACAGATACGCAGTATTTT,CASRSSSGASTDTQYF
TRBV7-9,TRBD1,TRBJ1-2,many,TGTGCCAGCAGTCGCGGACAGGGGGAGTCTAACTATGGCTACACCTTC,CASSRGQGESNYGYTF
TRBV7-2,.,TRBJ2-3,.,TGTGCCAGCAGCTTAGCGGCAGGATCAGATACGCAGTATTTT,CASSLAAGSDTQYF
TRBV15,.,TRBJ2-1,many,TGTGCCACCAGCAGAGTGCCCCAGGGTTTAAGAAAGGATGAGCAGTTCTTC,CATSRVPQGLRKDEQFF
TRBV20-1,.,TRBJ1-2,.,TGCAGTGCTAGACAGGGAGGTGGCTACACCTTC,CSARQGGGYTF
TRBV5-1,TRBD2,TRBJ2-1,.,TGCGCCAGCAGCCAAACTAGCGGGGGACCAAATGAGCAGTTCTTC,CASSQTSGGPNEQFF
TRBV20-1,.,TRBJ1-6,many,TGCAGTGCACGGGACCGGGTTGCACCCCTCCACTTT,CSARDRVAPLHF
TRBV20-1,.,TRBJ2-3,.,TGCGGTGCTACGTCTCCAAGCGGCAGCACGGATACGCAGTATTTT,CGATSPSGSTDTQYF
TRBV7-6,.,TRBJ2-5,many,TGTGCCAGCACCGCTGGGAGGGGGCACCAAGAGACCCAGTACTTC,CASTAGRGHQETQYF
TRBV15,.,TRBJ2-7,many,TGTGCCACCAGCGACGCCTATGGAGGGCGGACGAAGCAGTACTTC,CATSDAYGGRTKQYF
TRBV6-5,.,TRBJ2-7,many,TGTGCCAGCAGTTTCTCTTGGAGCAGCTCCTACGAGCAGTACTTC,CASSFSWSSSYEQYF
TRBV19,.,TRBJ2-3,.,TGTGCCAGTAGTATACAGGGATGGGGCACAGATACGCAGTATTTT,CASSIQGWGTDTQYF
TRBV5-1,TRBD2,TRBJ2-7,.,TGCGCCAGCAGCGCAGGACTAGCGAGGGGGTACGAGCAGTACTTC,CASSAGLARGYEQYF
TRBV20-1,TRBD2,TRBJ2-7,few,TGCAGTGCTTCCCGACTAGCGCACTACGAGCAGTACTTC,CSASRLAHYEQYF
TRBV7-9,.,TRBJ2-3,.,TGTGCCAGCAGCTCGGGACGGTCCGGGTATTTT,CASSSGRSGYF
TRBV29-1,.,TRBJ1-1,many,TGCAGCGTAATTGGGGTAAACACTGAAGCTTTCTTT,CSVIGVNTEAFF
TRBV5-1,.,TRBJ2-3,many,TGCGCCAGCAGCACCCGACAGACAGATACGCAGTATTTT,CASSTRQTDTQYF
TRBV4-3,TRBD2,TRBJ2-7,many,TGCGCCAGCAGCCGGAGACTAGCGGGGGACTACGAGCAGTACTTC,CASSRRLAGDYEQYF
TRBV7-9,.,TRBJ1-4,.,TGTGCCAGCAGCTTAACTGGGGAAAAACTGTTTTTT,CASSLTGEKLFF
TRBV6-5,.,TRBJ2-2,.,TGTGCCGGCAGTTACAGGAATTCGAACACCGGGGAGCTGTTTTTT,CAGSYRNSNTGELFF
TRBV20-1,.,TRBJ2-4,.,TGCAGTGCCAACCGGAGAGGTGCTGGCAAAAACATTCAGTACTTC,CSANRRGAGKNIQYF
TRBV7-8,.,TRBJ2-4,many,TGTGCCAGCAGCCCCCCAGCAGGGGCACCCCCAAACATTCAGTACTTC,CASSPPAGAPPNIQYF
TRBV9,.,TRBJ1-4,few,TGTGCCAGCAGCGTAGGGGACAATAGGAATGAAAAACTGTTTTTT,CASSVGDNRNEKLFF
TRBV15,TRBD2,TRBJ2-5,many,TGTGCCACCAGCAGAGATAGGACTAGCGGGGGGGCCGGGAAGACCCAGTACTTC,CATSRDRTSGGAGKTQYF
TRBV20-1,.,TRBJ2-4,.,TGCAGTGCTAGAGATCCGACAGTAGCCAAAAACATTCAGTACTTC,CSARDPTVAKNIQYF
TRBV5-1,.,TRBJ2-5,many,TGCGCCAGCAGCTTGGGTCTCCACTCCAGAGAGACCCAGTACTTC,CASSLGLHSRETQYF
TRBV29-1,TRBD1,TRBJ2-3,many,TGCAGCGCTGCCTTACAGGGGATCGGCGCAGATACGCAGTATTTT,CSAALQGIGADTQYF
TRBV3-1,.,TRBJ2-3,many,TGTGCCAGCAGCCCGCGGGGGCGGAACACAGATACGCAGTATTTT,CASSPRGRNTDTQYF
TRBV28,.,TRBJ1-4,few,TGTGCCAGCAGACTTCCGGGTCCTACTGAAAAACTGTTTTTT,CASRLPGPTEKLFF
TRBV20-1,TRBD1,TRBJ1-4,.,TGCAGTACTGGGATCCTGGGACAGGGCTATAGGAAACTGTTTTTT,CSTGILGQGYRKLFF
TRBV28,TRBD1,TRBJ2-7,many,TGTGCCAGCAGTTCCCCAGGGGGCCGATCCTACGAGCAGTACTTC,CASSSPGGRSYEQYF
TRBV7-6,TRBD2,TRBJ2-1,many,TGTGCCAGCAGCTTAGACGCGGGGGGCTCCTACAATGAGCAGTTCTTC,CASSLDAGGSYNEQFF
TRBV21-1,.,TRBJ1-6,.,TGTGCCAGCAGCAAAGAGGGGACAAGCTCCTATAATTCACCCCTCCACTTT,CASSKEGTSSYNSPLHF
TRBV7-6,.,TRBJ2-2,few,TGTGCCAGCAGCTTAGTAACGGGGCCACTCTCTATTCCCGGGGAGCGGTTTTTT,CASSLVTGPLSIPGERFF
TRBV10-3,.,TRBJ2-5,many,TGTGCCATCAGTGAGATGGGGGGCCGAGAGACCCAGTACTTC,CAISEMGGRETQYF
TRBV5-1,.,TRBJ2-5,few,TGCGCCAGCAGCGCCCCGGGAGCCCAAGAGACCCAGTACTTC,CASSAPGAQETQYF
TRBV20-1,TRBD2,TRBJ2-5,many,TGCAGTGCTCTGTCCCCGCGGGGGGGAGACCAAGAGACCCAGTACTTC,CSALSPRGGDQETQYF
TRBV20-1,TRBD1,TRBJ1-1,many,TGCAGTGCTAGACTCCAGACAGGGGGCGGCACTGAAGCTTTCTTT,CSARLQTGGGTEAFF
TRBV6-6,TRBD1,TRBJ2-5,many,TGTGCCAGCAGTTACTCGAGTAATGGACAGGCGGGGACCCAGTACTTC,CASSYSSNGQAGTQYF
TRBV6-2/TRBV6-3,.,TRBJ2-7,many,TGTGCCAGCAGCCCGCGGGGCTTTGGCCTCTACGAGCAGTACTTC,CASSPRGFGLYEQYF
TRBV5-5,TRBD2,TRBJ2-7,many,TGTGCCAGCAGCCCCCGGGGAGGGAGTGGGGCCTACGAGCAGTACTTC,CASSPRGGSGAYEQYF
TRBV18,.,TRBJ2-2,.,TGTGCCAGCTCACGAAGGGGATCCACCGGGGAGCTGTTTTTT,CASSRRGSTGELFF
TRBV27,.,TRBJ2-2,.,TGTGCCAGCAGTTTATCGACGCTCACCGGGGAGCTGTTTTTT,CASSLSTLTGELFF
TRBV20-1,.,TRBJ2-7,.,TGCAGTGCTAGAGATCTTGTGGGGCCACCCTGCGAGCAGTACTTC,CSARDLVGPPCEQYF
TRBV28,.,TRBJ2-7,many,TGTGCCAGCAGCGTTGACGGGACCTACGAGCAGTACTTC,CASSVDGTYEQYF
TRBV11-2,.,TRBJ2-1,once,TGTGCCAGCATTGGGGGGGGCCGGTGGGAATACAATGAGCAGTTCTTC,CASIGGGRWEYNEQFF
TRBV7-2,.,TRBJ2-1,few,TGTGCCAGCAGCTTAGAGGGGGCCCGGAGGGCCACCTACGAGCAGTTCTTC,CASSLEGARRATYEQFF
TRBV4-2,.,TRBJ2-3,many,TGTGCCAGTAATCAAGCTGACGGGACCGGACTGAGAGATACGCAGTATTTT,CASNQADGTGLRDTQYF
TRBV7-9,.,TRBJ1-4,.,TGTGCCAGCCAGTTTCGGGCTAGTGAAAAACTGTTTTTT,CASQFRASEKLFF
TRBV6-6,.,TRBJ2-5,many,TGTGCCAGCAGTTACCCCGGGGGCCAAGAGACCCAGTACTTC,CASSYPGGQETQYF
TRBV3-1,TRBD2,TRBJ2-1,many,TGTGCCAGCAGCATAGGACTAGCGGGGGGAAATGAGCAGTTCTTC,CASSIGLAGGNEQFF
TRBV20-1,TRBD1,TRBJ2-1,many,TGCAGTGCTGATAGGGGGCGGTGGGTGAATGAGCAGTTCTTC,CSADRGRWVNEQFF
TRBV28,.,TRBJ2-7,many,TGTGCCAGCAGTTTTTCAGGGCAGGGGATCTACGAGCAGTACTTC,CASSFSGQGIYEQYF
TRBV6-6,.,TRBJ1-5,once,TGTGCCAGCAGGCACGGGGGGAGATATAACAATCAGCCCCAGCATTTT,CASRHGGRYNNQPQHF
TRBV6-1,TRBD1,TRBJ1-2,.,TGTGCCAGCGATAACCTTCACTCGGGACAGGGGGCGTCCTATGGCTACACCTTC,CASDNLHSGQGASYGYTF